Detailed here is one T cell receptor (beta chain). The sample carries other DNA sequences with the same CDR3. After removal of 2 bases from V and 6 bases from J, the junction contained 1 base not matched to a gene. CDR1 is SGDLS and CDR2 is YYNGEE in the germline V gene. The CDR3 loop spans 15 amino acids. Assay: immunoSEQ multiplex PCR; the TCRdb copy retains only in-frame clones and omits some. The sample has fewer than 350,000 clones, roughly 90% seen once. This specimen comes from a study of cytomegalovirus exposure and HLA in healthy donors. The sequence was obtained from a woman aged 18-29 years in good health and CMV-seronegative. The chain uses TRBV9 and TRBJ2-1; 14 positions agree with TRBD2. The sample consisted of PBMCs. The DNA of the CDR3 is TGTGCCAGCAGCGTCGGGACTAGCGGGAGCAATGAGCAGTTCTTC. Translated: CASSVGTSGSNEQFF. Complete variable domain (other parts from reference TRBV9 and TRBJ2-1): DSGVTQTPKHLITATGQRVTLRCSPRSGDLSVYWYQQSLDQGLQFLIQYYNGEERAKGNILERFSAQQFPDLHSELNLSSLELGDSALYFCASSVGTSGSNEQFFGPGTRLTVL.